Listed below are T cell receptor beta chains from one sample, sequenced in a study of CD8+CD57+ T cells in acquired aplastic anemia. TCRdb reanalysed the reads using MiXCR and keeps one entry per CDR3 protein. The profile shows around 150,000 distinct CDR3 sequences, about 70% of them singletons. Sequenced: sorted CD4+, CD8+, or CD8+CD57+ T cells (not recorded which) from PBMCs. The receptors were gathered from a human donor with aplastic anemia. Each CDR3 is given with its conserved first and last residue. D genes are given only for firm matches. Size tells how often a clone was seen (once, few, many) or the class of an expanded clone, and some rows leave it out.

d_gene	v_gene	j_gene	abundance	CDR3aa	CDR3nt
TRBD1	TRBV12-3/TRBV12-4	TRBJ2-7	NA	CASTRQGSIYEQYF	TGTGCCAGCACTCGACAGGGGAGTATCTACGAGCAGTACTTC
NA	TRBV29-1	TRBJ1-2	NA	CSVVTGTWTEANYGYTF	TGCAGCGTTGTAACGGGAACATGGACCGAAGCTAACTATGGCTACACCTTC
NA	TRBV7-6	TRBJ2-3	few	CASSPGGPATDTQYF	TGTGCCAGCAGCCCAGGGGGGCCTGCCACAGATACGCAGTATTTT
NA	TRBV5-6	TRBJ1-1	NA	CASSFRLGQLNTEAFF	TGTGCCAGCAGTTTCAGGCTCGGACAGCTGAACACTGAAGCTTTCTTT
TRBD1	TRBV7-9	TRBJ1-2	few	CASSFVQGDGYTF	TGTGCCAGCAGCTTTGTACAGGGGGACGGCTACACCTTC
NA	TRBV20-1	TRBJ1-6	few	CSASVGRGNSPLHF	TGCAGTGCTAGTGTAGGGAGGGGTAATTCACCCCTCCACTTT
TRBD2	TRBV4-3	TRBJ2-6	few	CASSQGSSGLCSGANVLTF	TGCGCCAGCAGCCAAGGCTCTAGCGGGCTGTGCTCTGGGGCCAACGTCCTGACTTTC
NA	TRBV7-9	TRBJ2-1	NA	CASSSRGDNEQFF	TGTGCCAGCAGCTCCCGGGGAGACAATGAGCAGTTCTTC
NA	TRBV10-2	TRBJ2-7	NA	CASSLEGWEQYF	TGCGCCAGCAGTTTAGAGGGGTGGGAGCAGTACTTC
TRBD2	TRBV29-1	TRBJ2-3	once	CSVLGLLAGEVHSTDTQYF	TGCAGCGTTTTAGGTCTTTTAGCGGGAGAGGTTCATAGCACAGATACGCAGTATTTT
NA	TRBV5-6	TRBJ1-6	NA	CASSPGVGTYNSPLHF	TGTGCCAGCAGCCCAGGGGTAGGCACTTATAATTCACCCCTCCACTTT
NA	TRBV19	TRBJ1-1	NA	CASSIIGGGTEAFF	TGTGCCAGTAGTATCATTGGGGGCGGGACTGAAGCTTTCTTT
NA	TRBV7-8	TRBJ1-5	once	CASSLSPGLEDQPQHF	TGTGCCAGCAGCTTATCGCCAGGGCTGGAGGATCAGCCCCAGCATTTT
NA	TRBV4-1	TRBJ2-7	NA	CASSQGQGSNEQYF	TGCGCCAGCAGCCAAGGTCAGGGAAGCAACGAGCAGTACTTC
NA	TRBV9	TRBJ1-1	NA	CASSEGVGTEAFF	TGTGCCAGCAGCGAGGGGGTAGGGACTGAAGCTTTCTTT
TRBD2	TRBV7-3	TRBJ2-3	NA	CASRRLAGDTQYF	TGTGCCAGCAGACGACTAGCGGGGGATACGCAGTATTTT